This TCR beta chain was recorded in a study of regulatory T cells in long-lasting Graves disease. Specified time point: newly diagnosed GD, antithyroid drugs for less than 3 months. PBMC RNA served as the TCR library source. The collection involved drawing 7.5 to 9.5 milliliters of peripheral blood into EDTA tubes. With iRepertoire HTBI primers and Arm-PCR of CDR3 regions, TCR beta libraries were built. TCRdb reanalysed the multiplex PCR reads using MiXCR and keeps one entry per CDR3 protein. Of over 500,000 distinct CDR3 sequences in the sample, 15% to 20% were seen once. The data were also submitted as part of a second study, on T cells in Graves' hyperthyroidism and ophthalmopathy.

The clonotype originates from a man aged 18-30 years with Graves disease. The input for sequencing was peripheral blood mononuclear cells (PBMCs), taken at new diagnosis, from a patient treated with antithyroid drugs.

CDR3 loop: CASSPLGQRNTGELFF. CDR3 DNA: TGTGCCAGCAGCCCCCTGGGACAGCGTAACACCGGGGAGCTGTTTTTT. The V and J genes are TRBV9 and TRBJ2-2; the match to TRBD1 covers 7 bases. The CDR3 covers 16 residues. Trimming cost V 4 bases and J 2 bases; bases outside gene matches: 8. Germline CDR1 and CDR2: SGDLS and YYNGEE. Full variable domain (rest looked up from reference TRBV9 and TRBJ2-2): DSGVTQTPKHLITATGQRVTLRCSPRSGDLSVYWYQQSLDQGLQFLIQYYNGEERAKGNILERFSAQQFPDLHSELNLSSLELGDSALYFCASSPLGQRNTGELFFGEGSRLTVL.